This TCR beta chain was obtained from a study of stem cell transplantation in POMP-related autoinflammatory disease. Study-level background: Before transplant, CD4+ T cells skewed naive and CD8+ proportions were low. The study's findings and limits: Across all analyzed T-cell subsets, patients with PRAID tended toward reduced diversity and increased clonality.

CDR1 is SEHNR, CDR2 FQNEAQ, per germline (reference sequence). V dropped 5 bases and J dropped 0 bases, with 14 bases sitting between them. The CDR3 totals 16 residues. PRAID featured prominent immunodeficiency. The repertoire was sequenced with immunoSEQ multiplex PCR; TCRdb's copy has only in-frame clones and lacks some. The profile shows tens of thousands of clones, roughly 93% of them singletons. Details on this clone: Antigen: not known.

The rearrangement links TRBV7-9 to TRBJ1-5; D call uncertain. The sample in question was CD4+ T cells from PBMCs, obtained after stem cell transplantation. The source of this sequence is a human patient with POMP-related autoinflammation and immune dysregulation (PRAID). A subset of T cells may come from the graft donor. The CDR3 protein is CASSGTNSYSNQPQHF. In DNA form, the CDR3 reads TGTGCCAGCAGCGGAACCAACAGCTATAGCAATCAGCCCCAGCATTTT.